The source of this T cell receptor (beta chain) is a study of tumor-infiltrating lymphocytes in primary liver carcinoma. About the research overall: The study obtained roughly 3.5 to 7.13 million productive TCRbeta reads per sample, similar across tissue types.

Details on this clonotype: The junction and the germline gene differ at one end; a read error may be behind it.

Germline CDR1 MGHRA, CDR2 YSYEKL. The CDR3 extends over 15 amino acids. Co-extraction of RNA and DNA was performed on about 19-31 mg of unsorted bulk tissue. Reverse transcription of roughly 470 ng total RNA with a constant-region primer produced TCR beta cDNA. What produced the TCR beta libraries was three nested multiplex PCR rounds using slightly modified ARM-PCR. Running 10 cycles apiece, the first two PCR rounds relied on TRBV1-TRBV30 forward primers together with a C-beta reverse primer. MiXCR was run by TCRdb on the multiplex PCR reads, yielding one entry per CDR3 protein. The repertoire consists of 100,000 to 120,000 distinct CDR3 sequences, with about four fifths occurring once and the leading ten covering roughly a fifth.

Sequenced sample: liver tumor tissue from sampling region 3. Sample subset: tumor region T3, left-lateral pole. This receptor was identified in a man in his forties or fifties with primary liver carcinoma and hepatitis B virus infection. The chain links TRBV4-1 to TRBJ1-2, with D possibly being TRBD1 (5 bases). In nucleotides, the CDR3 is TGCGCCAGCAGCCAAACCGGGACGCATAACTATGGCTACACTTTC. Protein sequence: CASSQTGTHNYGYTF.